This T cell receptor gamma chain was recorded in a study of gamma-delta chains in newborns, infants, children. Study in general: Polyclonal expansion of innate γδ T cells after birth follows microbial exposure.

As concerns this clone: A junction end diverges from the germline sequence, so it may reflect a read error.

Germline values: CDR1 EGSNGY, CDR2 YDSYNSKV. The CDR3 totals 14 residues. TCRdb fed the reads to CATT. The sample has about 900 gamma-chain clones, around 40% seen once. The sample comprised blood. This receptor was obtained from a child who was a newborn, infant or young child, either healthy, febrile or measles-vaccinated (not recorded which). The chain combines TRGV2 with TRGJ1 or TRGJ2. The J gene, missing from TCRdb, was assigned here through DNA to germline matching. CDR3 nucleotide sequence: TGTGCCCCCTGGGACGGGCAGAATTATTATAAGAAACTCTTT. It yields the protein CAPWDGQNYYKKLF.